This is a list of T cell receptor beta chains from one sample in a study of blood T cells in healthy people across ages. TCRdb re-called the 5' RACE reads with MiXCR, one entry per CDR3 protein. The sample lists about 930,000 distinct CDR3 sequences; roughly 29% were seen once. These same data were also listed under a study on T cells of mothers and their children.

Sequenced input: blood. Receptor source: a woman aged 40 to 49 in good health. Each CDR3 is given with its conserved first and last residue.

v_gene | CDR3aa
TRBV13 | CASSLSYEGRKETQYF
TRBV27 | CASSLDGESGSYNSPLHF
TRBV6-5 | CVSQRGTVSYEQYF
TRBV20-1 | CSASSGQKMNTEAFF
TRBV28 | CASRSEGGAGANVRTF
TRBV12-3/TRBV12-4 | CAINFRESDYGYTF
TRBV12-3/TRBV12-4 | CASSSSTGGVTDTQYF
TRBV14 | CASSQLTVGQAPYEQYF
TRBV5-6 | CASSRGGVHQPQHF
TRBV9 | CASSKGDTDYGYTF
TRBV6-5 | CASSLQGSATDTQYF
TRBV2 | CASSPRGQQRDSNQPQHF
TRBV7-9 | CASSSPGLAGTGELFF
TRBV7-2 | CASSQGQARYEQYF
TRBV3-1 | CASSQGHQISSYEQYF
TRBV5-1 | CASSPTSGGRVEQCF
TRBV5-1 | CASSFRPSGGPHEQFF
TRBV6-5 | CASSYSAGATGEQYF
TRBV20-1 | CSAVGTDYEQYF
TRBV12-3/TRBV12-4 | CASSPPTVAHEQYF
TRBV15 | CATSRDISNQPQHF
TRBV7-9 | CASSFGRQPQHF
TRBV27 | CASSPRVTGGMGETQYF
TRBV9 | CASSEDPTYGYTF
TRBV20-1 | CSARDSLLRPRETQYF
TRBV18 | CASSPDLSADEQYF
TRBV24-1 | CATSKQGTDTQYF
TRBV27 | CASSLPTLAGAASYYGYTF
TRBV6-5 | CASSYHGQGEQYF
TRBV12-3/TRBV12-4 | CASTSDRVSTGELFF
TRBV11-2 | CASSLGKMPGNLINEQYF
TRBV19 | CASNIGYTGELFF
TRBV3-1 | CASSQDSQGAYEQYF
TRBV27 | CASRSFSGAYEQYF
TRBV7-9 | CASSLALSSGALGTGTQYF
TRBV7-9 | CASSSSTGHRSYEQYF
TRBV28 | CASREGSGVYQPQHF
TRBV5-5 | CASSLAPGPRADTQYF
TRBV14 | CASSQDLWGLDTQYF
TRBV20-1 | CSARRLGYEQYF
TRBV6-5 | CASSYLGQGMEQYF
TRBV14 | CASSRPVGEQFF
TRBV28 | CASSLAGQEGYTF
TRBV28 | CASSLVVMWNGYTF
TRBV30 | CAWRVTGGTEAFF